This TCR beta chain was captured by sequencing in a study of sequential checkpoint blockade in melanoma. The wider study: Each arm's sequence ended with maintenance nivolumab.

TCRdb's table, derived via immunoSEQ multiplex PCR, lists solely in-frame clones and lacks some. The repertoire holds some 19,000 clones, with 74% as singletons. Indicated treatment: randomized to nivolumab then ipilimumab (arm A) or the reverse (arm B). None of the patients previously received DNA-damaging chemotherapy. Live CD3+CD8+ CD19− CD56− cells were sorted from PBMCs. CDR1 is MGHRA, CDR2 YSYEKL, per germline. Trimming left V 0 bases short and J 0 bases short, with 13 bases between. The CDR3 covers 17 residues. The source of this sequence is a human donor with melanoma. Sequencing used CD8+ T cells sorted from blood (inferred from file names), obtained from a patient given nivolumab and ipilimumab in sequence. V is TRBV4-1 and J is TRBJ2-3; D is unresolved. The CDR3 loop reads CASSQDVFGSSTDTQYF. The CDR3 bases are TGCGCCAGCAGCCAAGATGTCTTTGGCAGTAGCACAGATACGCAGTATTTT.